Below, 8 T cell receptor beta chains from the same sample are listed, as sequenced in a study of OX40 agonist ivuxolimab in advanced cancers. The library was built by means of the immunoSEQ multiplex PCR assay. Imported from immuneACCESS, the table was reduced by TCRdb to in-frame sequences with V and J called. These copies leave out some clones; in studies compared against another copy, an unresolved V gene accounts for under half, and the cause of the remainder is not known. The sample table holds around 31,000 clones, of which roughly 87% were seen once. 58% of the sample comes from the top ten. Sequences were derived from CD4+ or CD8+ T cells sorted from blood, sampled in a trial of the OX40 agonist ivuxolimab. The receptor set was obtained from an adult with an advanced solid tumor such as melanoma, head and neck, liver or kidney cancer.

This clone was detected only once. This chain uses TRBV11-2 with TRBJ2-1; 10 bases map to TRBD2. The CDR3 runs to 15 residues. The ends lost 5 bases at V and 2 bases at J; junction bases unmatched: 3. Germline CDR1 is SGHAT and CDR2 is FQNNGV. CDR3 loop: CASSLSGGAYNEQFF. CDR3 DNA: TGTGCCAGCAGCCTGAGCGGGGGGGCCTACAATGAGCAGTTCTTC. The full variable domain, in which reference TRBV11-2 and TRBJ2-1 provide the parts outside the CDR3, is EAGVAQSPRYKIIEKRQSVAFWCNPISGHATLYWYQQILGQGPKLLIQFQNNGVVDDSQLPKDRFSAERLKGVDSTLKIQPAKLEDSAVYLCASSLSGGAYNEQFFGPGTRLTVL.

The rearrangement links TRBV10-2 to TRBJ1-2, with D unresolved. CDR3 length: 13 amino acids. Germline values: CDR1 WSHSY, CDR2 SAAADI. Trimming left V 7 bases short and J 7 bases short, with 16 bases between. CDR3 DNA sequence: TGCGCCAGCACGGAGGGTTTCTTAGTTGGCTACACCTTC. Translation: CASTEGFLVGYTF.

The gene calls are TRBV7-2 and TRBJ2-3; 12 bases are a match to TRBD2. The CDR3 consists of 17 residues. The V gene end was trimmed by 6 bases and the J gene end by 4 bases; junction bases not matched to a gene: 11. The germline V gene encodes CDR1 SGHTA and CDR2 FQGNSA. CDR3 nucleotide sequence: TGTGCCAGCAGTCACGCTAGCGGGGGGGCTTCTTCAGATACGCAGTATTTT. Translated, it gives CASSHASGGASSDTQYF.

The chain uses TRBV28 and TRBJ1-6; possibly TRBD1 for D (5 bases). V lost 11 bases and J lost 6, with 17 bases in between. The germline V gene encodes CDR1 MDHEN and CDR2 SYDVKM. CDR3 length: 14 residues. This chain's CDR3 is CAGAAGVGNSPLHF. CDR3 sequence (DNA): TGTGCCGGGGCTGCGGGTGTGGGTAATTCACCCCTCCACTTT. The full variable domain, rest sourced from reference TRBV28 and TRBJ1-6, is DVKVTQSSRYLVKRTGEKVFLECVQDMDHENMFWYRQDPGLGLRLIYFSYDVKMKEKGDIPEGYSVSREKKERFSLILESASTNQTSMYLCAGAAGVGNSPLHFGNGTRLTVT.

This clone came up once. The CDR3 region is CATSGGSTNEKLFF. The CDR3 DNA reads as TGTGCCACCAGCGGGGGCTCAACTAATGAAAAACTGTTTTTT. V and J are TRBV15 and TRBJ1-4, with a weak D call TRBD1 (6 bases). Germline V gives CDR1 LNHNV, CDR2 YYDKDF (reference sequence). This CDR3 comprises 14 residues. Trimming removed 5 bases at V and 0 bases at J, with 7 bases between.

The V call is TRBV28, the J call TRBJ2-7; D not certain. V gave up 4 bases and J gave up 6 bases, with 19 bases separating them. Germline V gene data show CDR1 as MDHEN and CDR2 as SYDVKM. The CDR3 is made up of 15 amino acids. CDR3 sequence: CASSSLDRALGEQYF. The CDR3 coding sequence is TGTGCCAGCAGTTCCCTGGACCGGGCCCTGGGCGAGCAGTACTTC. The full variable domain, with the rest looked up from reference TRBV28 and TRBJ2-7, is DVKVTQSSRYLVKRTGEKVFLECVQDMDHENMFWYRQDPGLGLRLIYFSYDVKMKEKGDIPEGYSVSREKKERFSLILESASTNQTSMYLCASSSLDRALGEQYFGPGTRLTVT.

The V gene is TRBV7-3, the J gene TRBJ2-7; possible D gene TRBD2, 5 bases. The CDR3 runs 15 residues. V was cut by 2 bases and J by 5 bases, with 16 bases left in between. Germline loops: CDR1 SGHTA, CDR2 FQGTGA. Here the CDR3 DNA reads TGTGCCAGCAGCTTAGTCCCGGCGCTAGCCCACGAGCAGTACTTC. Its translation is CASSLVPALAHEQYF.

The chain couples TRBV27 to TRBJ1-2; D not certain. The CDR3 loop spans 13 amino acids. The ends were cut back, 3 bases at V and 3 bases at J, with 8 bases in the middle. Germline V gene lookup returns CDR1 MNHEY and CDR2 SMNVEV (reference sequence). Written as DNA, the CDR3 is TGTGCCAGCAGTTTTGCGGACTACTATGGCTACACCTTC. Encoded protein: CASSFADYYGYTF.